Following are 31 T cell receptor beta chains from one sample sequenced in a study of CD8 T cells in Susac syndrome (dated by TCRdb to the late 2010s). Receptors were amplified or captured by the immunoSEQ multiplex PCR assay. RNA was extracted using the RNeasy kit, and roughly 0.5 to 1 microgram was reverse transcribed with random hexamers. The public reads were run again by TCRdb, first through fastp at Q25 and then through MiXCR, and only productive beta chains were kept. CDR3 protein duplicates are merged, each entry listing the most common genes and DNA. The sample profile shows hundreds of thousands of distinct CDR3 sequences; approximately 85% of them were found once. Around 0.2% of the sample is held by the ten biggest clonotypes. The sequenced sample consisted of CD8+ T cells from PBMCs. These receptor sequences come from a human donor with multiple sclerosis.

The genes are TRBV15 and TRBJ2-3; 9 positions match TRBD2. The CDR3 is 17 amino acids. The V and J ends lost 0 bases and 0 bases, in that order; junction bases with no gene match: 4. Germline V gene data show CDR1 as LNHNV and CDR2 as YYDKDF (reference sequence). The CDR3 protein is CATSRDFTSGSTDTQYF. The CDR3 DNA follows: TGTGCCACCAGCAGAGATTTTACTAGCGGGAGCACAGATACGCAGTATTTT.

The chain links TRBV7-9 to TRBJ1-2; no clear D. The CDR3 totals 15 residues. CDR1 is SEHNR and CDR2 is FQNEAQ in the germline V gene (reference sequence). The V gene lost 3 bases and the J gene lost 4 bases, with 15 bases spanning the gap. The CDR3 coding sequence is TGTGCCAGCAGCTTTACAAGCCGGATCCTCTATGGCTACACCTTC. Its translation: CASSFTSRILYGYTF.

The chain is built from TRBV5-1 and TRBJ2-1; D gene unclear. The V gene lost 3 bases and the J gene lost 3 bases, with 16 bases spanning the gap. The CDR3 runs to 16 residues. Germline CDR1 reads SGHRS; CDR2 reads YFSETQ. The DNA for the CDR3 is TGCGCCAGCAGCTCCCCCAAAGACACTAACTACAATGAGCAGTTCTTC. Its protein product is CASSSPKDTNYNEQFF. Using reference TRBV5-1 and TRBJ2-1 for the parts outside the CDR3, the full variable domain is KAGVTQTPRYLIKTRGQQVTLSCSPISGHRSVSWYQQTPGQGLQFLFEYFSETQRNKGNFPGRFSGRQFSNSRSEMNVSTLELGDSALYLCASSSPKDTNYNEQFFGPGTRLTVL.

The rearrangement uses TRBV6-2 or TRBV6-3 and TRBJ2-7; TRBD2 is a possible D gene (6 bases). Germline loops: CDR1 MNHEY, CDR2 SVGEGT. V lost 5 bases and J 3 bases, leaving 14 bases between the germline ends. The CDR3 has 14 residues. CDR3 nucleotide sequence: TGTGCCAGCAGTCCCGAGGGACTGGACTACGAGCAGTACTTC. It specifies CASSPEGLDYEQYF.

The rearrangement links TRBV7-9 to TRBJ1-5, with D tentatively TRBD1 (6 bases). CDR1 and CDR2 (germline): SEHNR, FQNEAQ (reference sequence). The CDR3 length is 14 residues. The V end lost 8 bases, the J end lost 7 bases, and 18 bases lay between the germline ends. The DNA of the CDR3 is TGTGCCAGCGATCGCTCGGGGGCCGGACAGCCCCAGCATTTT. This codes for CASDRSGAGQPQHF.

The V gene is TRBV29-1, the J gene TRBJ2-3, with TRBD2 identical over 10 bases. Germline V gene data show CDR1 as SQVTM and CDR2 as ANQGSEA. The J segment lost 7 bases and the V segment lost 6 bases, leaving 7 bases of the junction unmatched. The CDR3 has 13 residues. CDR3 DNA: TGCAGCGTGCAAGCGGGAGGGCCGAATACGCAGTATTTT. As protein: CSVQAGGPNTQYF.

J is TRBJ2-1 and V is TRBV20-1, with TRBD2 as a possible D gene (6 bases). Trimming removed 5 bases at V and 5 bases at J, with 22 bases between. Germline CDR1 reads DFQATT; CDR2 reads SNEGSKA (reference sequence). The CDR3 runs 16 residues. The CDR3 DNA sequence: TGCAGTGCTCCCACTAGCTACCTTTGGAGGAACAATGAGCAGTTCTTC. Protein product: CSAPTSYLWRNNEQFF.

The chain employs TRBV4-3 and TRBJ1-2, with D possibly being TRBD1 (5 bases). This CDR3 has 15 residues. V was trimmed by 1 base and J by 4 bases, leaving 13 bases between them. Germline V gene data show CDR1 as LGHNA and CDR2 as YSLEER. CDR3 nucleotide sequence: TGCGCCAGCAGCCAAGGATCAGGGACGGTCTATGGCTACACCTTC. This encodes CASSQGSGTVYGYTF.

The chain joins TRBV25-1 to TRBJ2-1; 11 bases align to TRBD1. This CDR3 contains 16 residues. The junction had 5 bases not matched to a gene; V was cut back by 1 base and J by 6 bases. CDR1 and CDR2 from the germline V gene are MGHDK and SYGVNS. CDR3 sequence: CASSELGQGVGNEQFF. Written as DNA, the CDR3 is TGTGCCAGCAGTGAATTGGGACAGGGGGTCGGCAATGAGCAGTTCTTC.

The chain recombines TRBV12-3 or TRBV12-4 with TRBJ2-7; possible D gene TRBD1, 5 bases. Trimming removed 6 bases at V and 2 bases at J, with 14 bases between. The length of the CDR3 is 14 residues. DNA for the CDR3: TGTGCCAGCAGGTACCAGGCAGGGCCCTACGAGCAGTACTTC. Translation gives CASRYQAGPYEQYF.

This chain uses TRBV28 with TRBJ2-3, with 10 bases identical to TRBD2. Germline CDR1 is MDHEN and CDR2 is SYDVKM. The CDR3 runs to 22 residues. The V and J ends lost 0 bases and 3 bases, in that order; junction bases with no gene match: 21. The CDR3 protein is CASSLCILATASGSTVTDTQYF. CDR3 DNA sequence: TGTGCCAGCAGTTTATGCATTTTGGCTACGGCTAGCGGGAGTACAGTGACAGATACGCAGTATTTT.

The chain carries TRBV6-2 or TRBV6-3 and TRBJ2-5; 10 bases are a match to TRBD2. The CDR3 has 16 amino acids. CDR1 and CDR2 (germline): MNHEY, SVGEGT. The V gene end was trimmed by 2 bases and the J gene end by 2 bases; junction bases not matched to a gene: 5. Written as DNA, the CDR3 is TGTGCCAGCAGTTACCAAGGACTAGCGGTACAAGAGACCCAGTACTTC. Protein sequence: CASSYQGLAVQETQYF.

V usage is TRBV12-3 or TRBV12-4 and J usage is TRBJ2-7; D call uncertain. The CDR3 totals 13 residues. Trimming took off 3 bases at V and 6 bases at J, with 12 bases between the two ends. CDR3 bases: TGTGCCAGCAGTTTTATACCCTGGTCCGAGCAGTACTTC. As protein: CASSFIPWSEQYF.

The chain is built from TRBV29-1 and TRBJ1-3; no firm D call. V was trimmed by 6 bases and J by 0 bases, leaving 6 bases between them. CDR3 length: 12 amino acids. From germline, CDR1 is SQVTM and CDR2 ANQGSEA. Here the CDR3 DNA reads TGCAGCGTCCCCATCTCTGGAAACACCATATATTTT. It translates to CSVPISGNTIYF. The full variable domain, its missing parts supplied by reference TRBV29-1 and TRBJ1-3, is SAVISQKPSRDICQRGTSLTIQCQVDSQVTMMFWYRQQPGQSLTLIATANQGSEATYESGFVIDKFPISRPNLTFSTLTVSNMSPEDSSIYLCSVPISGNTIYFGEGSWLTVV.

The J gene is TRBJ2-2, the V gene TRBV4-3; no clear D gene. CDR1 is LGHNA, CDR2 YSLEER, per germline. The CDR3 length is 14 residues. V gave up 3 bases and J gave up 1 base, with 6 bases separating them. The CDR3 DNA reads as TGCGCCAGCAGCCACCCACAGAACACCGGGGAGCTGTTTTTT. Translation gives CASSHPQNTGELFF.

The rearrangement joins TRBV11-2 to TRBJ1-4; D uncertain. The germline CDR1 and CDR2 sequences are SGHAT and FQNNGV. V lost 8 bases and J lost 7, with 11 bases in between. CDR3 length equals 12 residues. The CDR3 region is CASLGIGEKLFF. The CDR3 DNA reads as TGTGCCAGCCTGGGTATTGGTGAAAAACTGTTTTTT. Combining the CDR3 with reference TRBV11-2 and TRBJ1-4 gives the whole variable domain EAGVAQSPRYKIIEKRQSVAFWCNPISGHATLYWYQQILGQGPKLLIQFQNNGVVDDSQLPKDRFSAERLKGVDSTLKIQPAKLEDSAVYLCASLGIGEKLFFGSGTQLSVL.

J is TRBJ2-1 and V is TRBV4-3; D call uncertain. V was clipped by 3 bases and J by 4 bases, with 10 bases between them. The CDR3 is 14 amino acids. CDR1 is LGHNA, CDR2 YSLEER, per germline. CDR3 nucleotide sequence: TGCGCCAGCAGCCAGGCCGGCACGTACAATGAGCAGTTCTTC. Its translation: CASSQAGTYNEQFF.

The V and J genes are TRBV9 and TRBJ1-1; D unclear. Germline V CDR1 and CDR2: SGDLS, YYNGEE. The CDR3 totals 12 residues. V was clipped by 4 bases and J by 1 base, with 5 bases between them. The CDR3 DNA follows: TGTGCCAGCAGCAAAGGGAACACTGAAGCTTTCTTT. Its protein is CASSKGNTEAFF.

This chain links TRBV12-3 or TRBV12-4 with TRBJ1-1, with a tentative D call TRBD1 (6 bases). CDR3 length equals 13 residues. V lost 10 bases, J lost 6 bases, and 18 bases lay in between. The CDR3 loop is CAIRGDMNAEAFF. In nucleotides, the CDR3 is TGTGCCATCCGAGGGGACATGAATGCTGAAGCTTTCTTT.

This clonotype was found a few times. The rearrangement links TRBV7-2 to TRBJ2-7; 8 bases are shared with TRBD2. V dropped 3 bases and J dropped 0; count of bases not matched to a gene: 4. Germline V gene sequence: CDR1 SGHTA, CDR2 FQGNSA. This CDR3 comprises 15 residues. This CDR3 reads CASSFVAGGSYEQYF. The CDR3 bases are TGTGCCAGCAGCTTTGTGGCGGGAGGCTCCTACGAGCAGTACTTC.

This chain connects TRBV30 to TRBJ2-3; no clear D. Trimming pared 3 bases from V and 3 bases from J, leaving 13 bases between. This CDR3 comprises 14 residues. Germline V gene data show CDR1 as GTSNPN and CDR2 as SVGIG (reference sequence). The chain's CDR3 is CAWSPCCSTDTQYF. The DNA for the CDR3 is TGTGCCTGGAGCCCCTGCTGCTCGACAGATACGCAGTATTTT.

This clonotype was detected only a few times. The V and J genes are TRBV14 and TRBJ2-7; possibly TRBD1 for D (5 bases). Deletions cut 4 bases from V and 1 base from J, with 14 bases between. The CDR3 runs to 15 residues. The germline V gene has CDR1 SGHDN and CDR2 FVKESK. The CDR3 sequence: CASSLGRSGSYEQYF. The CDR3 nucleotides are TGTGCCAGCAGCCTGGGGCGATCAGGGTCCTACGAGCAGTACTTC.

The CDR3 here is CASGPGEEAFF. The CDR3 bases are TGTGCCAGCGGTCCAGGGGAAGAAGCTTTCTTT. This chain uses TRBV6-6 with TRBJ1-1; weak D call: TRBD1 (6 bases). Trimming stripped 8 bases from V and 8 bases from J, with 12 bases between. The CDR3 loop spans 11 amino acids. CDR1 is MNHNY, CDR2 SVGAGI, per germline (reference sequence).

The rearrangement joins TRBV30 to TRBJ1-2; D is undetermined. CDR1 is GTSNPN, CDR2 SVGIG, per germline (reference sequence). The ends were cut back, 3 bases at V and 4 bases at J, with 12 bases in the middle. The CDR3 totals 13 residues. For the CDR3, the DNA is TGTGCCTGGAGGCACCCCTCGAGCTATGGCTACACCTTC. Encoded protein: CAWRHPSSYGYTF.

CDR3 sequence: CASSIDSAYEQYF. For the CDR3, the DNA is TGTGCCAGCAGTATTGATTCCGCCTACGAGCAGTACTTC. The chain couples TRBV6-2 or TRBV6-3 to TRBJ2-7; no firm D call. V dropped 5 bases and J dropped 2 bases, with 10 bases sitting between them. The CDR3 contains 13 residues. CDR1 is MNHEY, CDR2 SVGEGT, per germline.

This chain links TRBV5-6 with TRBJ2-1; unclear D gene. The CDR3 is 11 residues long. The V gene lost 4 bases and the J gene lost 9 bases, with 8 bases spanning the gap. The germline V gene encodes CDR1 SGHDT and CDR2 YYEEEE. CDR3 region: CASSQGSEQFF. CDR3 nucleotides: TGTGCCAGCAGCCAAGGAAGTGAGCAGTTCTTC.

This clonotype was recorded only once. The chain carries TRBV6-5 and TRBJ2-7; D unclear. The CDR3 length is 17 residues. Trimming took off 2 bases at V and 2 bases at J, with 19 bases between the two ends. CDR1 is MNHEY, CDR2 SVGAGI, per germline. The CDR3 DNA follows: TGTGCCAGCAGTTACAAGGGAACCTCTGAACTTCCCTACGAGCAGTACTTC. Its translation: CASSYKGTSELPYEQYF.

V gene TRBV7-8 combines with J gene TRBJ2-3; D is unresolved. CDR1 and CDR2 (germline): SGHVS, FQNEAQ. The CDR3 extends over 14 amino acids. V was shortened by 1 base and J by 8 bases, with 13 bases between the two germline ends. The CDR3 DNA reads as TGTGCCAGCAGCTTAGGTTATGGCGGTGGTACGCAGTATTTT. Translated: CASSLGYGGGTQYF. Looking up the rest from reference TRBV7-8 and TRBJ2-3 gives the full variable domain: GAGVSQSPRYKVAKRGQDVALRCDPISGHVSLFWYQQALGQGPEFLTYFQNEAQLDKSGLPSDRFFAERPEGSVSTLKIQRTQQEDSAVYLCASSLGYGGGTQYFGPGTRLTVL.

The chain combines TRBV23-1 with TRBJ1-4; D gene ambiguous. TRBV23-1 is placed among ORFs of uncertain function. Trimming removed 0 bases at V and 4 bases at J, with 6 bases between. The CDR3 is made up of 14 amino acids. The DNA for the CDR3 is TGCGCCAGCAGTCAATCGAGGATTAATGAAAAACTGTTTTTT. This gives the protein CASSQSRINEKLFF.

The count of this clonotype is one. V is TRBV27 and J is TRBJ2-5, with 9 bases identical to TRBD1. CDR3 length equals 16 residues. The ends lost 3 bases at V and 5 bases at J; junction bases unmatched: 10. CDR1 and CDR2 from the germline V gene are MNHEY and SMNVEV (reference sequence). The CDR3 sequence: CASSFLPGQGEETQYF. The DNA for the CDR3 is TGTGCCAGCAGTTTTCTTCCGGGACAGGGAGAGGAGACCCAGTACTTC.

V gene TRBV28 combines with J gene TRBJ1-2; TRBD1 matches at 8 bases. This CDR3 is 14 amino acids long. With 6 bases clipped from V and 8 bases from J, the junction kept 11 bases outside the gene matches. CDR1 MDHEN and CDR2 SYDVKM come from the germline V gene. CDR3 DNA sequence: TGTGCCAGCAGACCCATAAGACAGGGGCGAGGCTACACCTTC. Its translation: CASRPIRQGRGYTF.